This record concerns one T cell receptor beta chain sequence. What it recognizes is unknown. Trimming at V came to 7 bases and at J to 10 bases, leaving 9 bases not matched to a gene. Germline values: CDR1 MNHEY, CDR2 SVGAGI. The CDR3 is 14 residues long. The data are from a study of T cell responses to AZD1222 COVID-19 vaccine. Study conclusions and caveats: Repertoire sampling was restricted to post-peak T cell response timepoints.

Produced via immunoSEQ multiplex PCR; TCRdb's table is partial and in-frame only. The sample carries about 130,000 clones, more than 85% recorded once. The sequencing used peripheral blood, collected 28 days after the second AZD1222 dose. J is TRBJ1-6 and V is TRBV6-5; TRBD1 agrees at 8 bases. The receptor was derived from an adult who received the AZD1222 COVID-19 vaccine. The CDR3 loop is CASMETRGLSPLHF. The CDR3 DNA reads TGTGCCAGCATGGAAACCAGGGGGCTCTCACCCCTCCACTTT.